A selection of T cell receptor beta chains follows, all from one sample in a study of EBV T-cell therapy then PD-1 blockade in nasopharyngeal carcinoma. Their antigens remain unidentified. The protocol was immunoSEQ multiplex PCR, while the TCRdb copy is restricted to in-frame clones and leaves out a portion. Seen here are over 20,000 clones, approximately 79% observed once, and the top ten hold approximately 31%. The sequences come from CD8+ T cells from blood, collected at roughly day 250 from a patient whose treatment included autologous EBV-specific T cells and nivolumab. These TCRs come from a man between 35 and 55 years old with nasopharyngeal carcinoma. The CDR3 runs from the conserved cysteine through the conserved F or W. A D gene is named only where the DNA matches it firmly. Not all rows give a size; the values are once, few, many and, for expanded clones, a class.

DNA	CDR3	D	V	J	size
TGTGCCAGCAGTCCCCGGTCGCACAGGCGGTTCTACGAGCAGTACTTC	CASSPRSHRRFYEQYF	.	TRBV25-1	TRBJ2-7	.
TGTGCCAGCAAAGACAGGGGGCGGGAGACCCAGTACTTC	CASKDRGRETQYF	TRBD1	TRBV6-5	TRBJ2-5	.
TGTGCCAGCAGTGCCCAGGGAGGCCAAGAGACCCAGTACTTC	CASSAQGGQETQYF	.	TRBV25-1	TRBJ2-5	once
TGTGCCAGCAGCTTAGGTCGAGGGCTGGGGTACGAGCAGTACTTC	CASSLGRGLGYEQYF	.	TRBV7-9	TRBJ2-7	.
TGCGCCAGCAACACTGCGGGACAGGGGAAGGAAGAGCAGTACTTC	CASNTAGQGKEEQYF	TRBD1	TRBV23-1	TRBJ2-7	once
TGTGCCAGCAGCTTGGACCTCACAGATACGCAGTATTTT	CASSLDLTDTQYF	.	TRBV5-5	TRBJ2-3	.
TGTGCCAGCAGCGCAGGACGTTCTAACTATGGCTACACCTTC	CASSAGRSNYGYTF	.	TRBV2	TRBJ1-2	once
TGTGCCAGCAGCTTAGCTCATGGCGGGACTGGAAACACCATATATTTT	CASSLAHGGTGNTIYF	.	TRBV7-8	TRBJ1-3	.
TGTGCCAGCAGCGCCCCGAGGACCGGGGAGCTGTTTTTT	CASSAPRTGELFF	.	TRBV9	TRBJ2-2	.
TGTGCCACCAGCAGAGTTTCGGGGAAGGGTGGCTACACCTTC	CATSRVSGKGGYTF	.	TRBV15	TRBJ1-2	.
TGTGCCAGCAGCAAGGGTGGGACTAGCGGTGAGTACGAGCAGTACTTC	CASSKGGTSGEYEQYF	TRBD2	TRBV7-3	TRBJ2-7	.
TGTGCCAGCAGCGCCGGTGGGACGCCCGATGAAGCTTTCTTT	CASSAGGTPDEAFF	.	TRBV9	TRBJ1-1	.
TGTGCCAGCAGTGACTCTAGCTCCCGGGGCCCAGATACGCAGTATTTT	CASSDSSSRGPDTQYF	.	TRBV6-4	TRBJ2-3	few
TGTGCCAGCAGCTCCCACCGCACAGTCTACGAGCAGTACTTC	CASSSHRTVYEQYF	.	TRBV13	TRBJ2-7	.
TGTGCCAGCAGTTACTCGATCTCAGGGTTCACCGGGGAGCTGTTTTTT	CASSYSISGFTGELFF	.	TRBV6-6	TRBJ2-2	.
TGTGCCAGCAGTGACGTAGGCACAGATACGCAGTATTTT	CASSDVGTDTQYF	.	TRBV6-4	TRBJ2-3	.
TGTGCCAGCTCCCGGGACAGTGAGATCTTCTTC	CASSRDSEIFF	TRBD1	TRBV18	TRBJ1-2	once
TGTGCCAGCAGAGGACAGGTACCTAACTATGGCTACACCTTC	CASRGQVPNYGYTF	TRBD1	TRBV25-1	TRBJ1-2	.
TGTGCCAGCAGTTTAGCGGGGGTTCGCACAGATACGCAGTATTTT	CASSLAGVRTDTQYF	TRBD2	TRBV28	TRBJ2-3	.
TGTGCCAGCAGCGTTAGCGGGGGGGACACAGATACGCAGTATTTT	CASSVSGGDTDTQYF	TRBD2	TRBV9	TRBJ2-3	.